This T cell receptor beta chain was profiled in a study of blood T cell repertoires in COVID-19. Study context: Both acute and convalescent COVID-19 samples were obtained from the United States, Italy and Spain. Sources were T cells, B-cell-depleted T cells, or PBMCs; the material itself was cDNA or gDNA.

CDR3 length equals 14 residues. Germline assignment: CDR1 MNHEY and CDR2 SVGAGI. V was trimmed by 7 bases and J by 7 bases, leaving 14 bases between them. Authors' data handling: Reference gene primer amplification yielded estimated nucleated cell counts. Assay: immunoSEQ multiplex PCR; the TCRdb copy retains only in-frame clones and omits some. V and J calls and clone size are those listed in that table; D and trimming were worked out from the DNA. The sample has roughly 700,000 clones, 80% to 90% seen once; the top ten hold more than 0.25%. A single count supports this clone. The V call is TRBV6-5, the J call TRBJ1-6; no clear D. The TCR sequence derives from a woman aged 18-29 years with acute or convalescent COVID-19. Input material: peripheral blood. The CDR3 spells CASTATPRNSPLHF. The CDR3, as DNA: TGTGCCAGCACGGCGACCCCGAGGAATTCACCCCTCCACTTT.